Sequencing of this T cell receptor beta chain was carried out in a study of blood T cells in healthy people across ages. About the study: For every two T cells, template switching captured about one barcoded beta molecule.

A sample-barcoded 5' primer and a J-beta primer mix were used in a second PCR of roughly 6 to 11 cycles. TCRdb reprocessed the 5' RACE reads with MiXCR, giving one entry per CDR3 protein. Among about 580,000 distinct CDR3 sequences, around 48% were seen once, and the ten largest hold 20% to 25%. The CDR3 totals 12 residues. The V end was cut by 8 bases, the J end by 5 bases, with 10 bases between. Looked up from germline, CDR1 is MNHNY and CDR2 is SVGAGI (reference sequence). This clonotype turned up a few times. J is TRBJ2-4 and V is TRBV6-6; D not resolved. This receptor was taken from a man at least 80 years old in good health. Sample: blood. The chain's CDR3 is CASRGRENIQYF. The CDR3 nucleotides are TGTGCCAGCCGTGGCCGAGAAAACATTCAGTACTTC.